These 19 T cell receptor beta chains share one sample of origin, sequenced in a study of blood T cells in healthy people across ages. Through a sample-barcoded 5' primer and a J-beta primer mix, a second PCR was run for about 7 to 12 cycles. Via MiXCR, TCRdb re-called the 5' RACE reads, giving one row per CDR3 protein. The top ten clones hold 6.5% to 8.5% of a sample with about 1.4 million distinct CDR3 sequences, roughly 60% of them seen once. The sample was blood. The source is a man aged 18-30 years in good health.

This clonotype has just a few counts. This chain links TRBV2 with TRBJ2-3; D unclear. CDR1 and CDR2 (germline): SNHLY, FYNNEI. Deletions cut 9 bases from V and 3 bases from J, with 7 bases between. This CDR3 has 11 residues. The CDR3 nucleotides are TGTGCCAGTTACGAAACAGATACGCAGTATTTT. This sequence encodes CASYETDTQYF.

The V and J genes are TRBV5-1 and TRBJ2-7, with D possibly matching TRBD2 (6 bases). Trimming removed 6 bases at V and 4 bases at J, with 14 bases between. This CDR3 is built from 13 residues. Germline CDR1 is SGHRS and CDR2 is YFSETQ. Here the CDR3 DNA reads TGCGCCAGCATCGAGGAGGGCGGATACGAGCAGTACTTC. It is translated as CASIEEGGYEQYF.

The V call is TRBV7-9, the J call TRBJ2-7; perhaps D is TRBD1 or TRBD2 (5 bases each). The ends were cut back, 5 bases at V and 2 bases at J, with 19 bases in the middle. The CDR3 totals 16 residues. Germline V gives CDR1 SEHNR, CDR2 FQNEAQ (reference sequence). CDR3 protein: CASSPRSGTAAYEQYF. The CDR3 DNA reads as TGTGCCAGCAGCCCGCGATCCGGGACGGCCGCCTACGAGCAGTACTTC.

This chain connects TRBV5-1 to TRBJ2-7, with TRBD2 matching over 8 bases. Germline-derived CDR1 and CDR2 are SGHRS and YFSETQ. V shed 2 bases and J 7 bases; nucleotides not matched to a gene: 5. CDR3 size: 13 residues. The CDR3 bases are TGCGCCAGCAGCTTTAATACGGGGGGGGAGCAGTACTTC. This sequence encodes CASSFNTGGEQYF.

V gene TRBV20-1 combines with J gene TRBJ2-5; D unclear. The CDR3 has 12 residues. Germline CDR1 is DFQATT and CDR2 is SNEGSKA (reference sequence). V lost 3 bases and J 2 bases, leaving 7 bases between the germline ends. The CDR3 DNA reads as TGCAGTGCTAGCGTCCGTCAAGAGACCCAGTACTTC. Translated: CSASVRQETQYF.

The chain links TRBV18 to TRBJ2-3; tentatively, D is TRBD2 (6 bases). Trimming left V 4 bases short and J 0 bases short, with 14 bases between. CDR3 length: 16 amino acids. The germline V gene encodes CDR1 KGHSH and CDR2 LQKENI. The CDR3 sequence: CASSRVDGLSTDTQYF. The CDR3 region has the DNA TGTGCCAGCTCACGGGTGGACGGACTAAGCACAGATACGCAGTATTTT.

The V and J genes are TRBV11-2 and TRBJ2-1, with D possibly TRBD2 on 5 matching bases. The CDR3 covers 15 residues. V lost 1 base, J lost 9 bases, and 16 bases lay in between. Germline V gene sequence: CDR1 SGHAT, CDR2 FQNNGV. The CDR3 DNA reads TGTGCCAGCAGCTTAGGCTTTAGTGCGGGTGGTGAGCAGTTCTTC. As protein: CASSLGFSAGGEQFF.

This clonotype turned up a few times. The chain uses TRBV6-1 and TRBJ2-7; 8 bases map to TRBD1. Germline V CDR1 and CDR2: MNHNS, SASEGT. V trimming: 1 base; J trimming: 1 base; junction bases outside the gene matches: 3. The CDR3 covers 15 residues. The CDR3 sequence is CASSEVQGGSYEQYF. The DNA of the CDR3 is TGTGCCAGCAGTGAAGTACAGGGGGGATCCTACGAGCAGTACTTC.

At least ten counts were recorded for this clonotype. The chain has TRBV4-1 and TRBJ1-2; D is unresolved. The CDR3 has 12 residues. The V gene lost 0 bases and the J gene lost 4 bases, with 3 bases spanning the gap. Germline loops: CDR1 MGHRA, CDR2 YSYEKL. CDR3 region: CASSQDSYGYTF. The CDR3 DNA reads as TGCGCCAGCAGCCAAGACAGCTATGGCTACACCTTC.

V usage is TRBV9 and J usage is TRBJ2-5; possible D gene TRBD1, 6 bases. Germline V lookup: CDR1 SGDLS, CDR2 YYNGEE. V lost 4 bases to trimming and J lost 1 base, with 17 bases between them. CDR3 length: 16 amino acids. The CDR3 nucleotides are TGTGCCAGCAGCAAAATACTTACAGGGTCCCAAGAGACCCAGTACTTC. Amino acids: CASSKILTGSQETQYF.

The chain couples TRBV20-1 to TRBJ2-5; tentative D call: TRBD1 (6 bases). This CDR3 contains 17 residues. Per the germline V gene, CDR1 is DFQATT and CDR2 is SNEGSKA (reference sequence). Trimming shortened V by 3 bases and J by 2 bases, and 22 bases separated the two germline ends. The CDR3 region is CSASAVLTGLGQETQYF. CDR3 in DNA: TGCAGTGCTAGCGCCGTACTGACAGGCCTGGGGCAAGAGACCCAGTACTTC.

The chain couples TRBV7-2 to TRBJ2-1; D uncertain. The V gene's germline CDR1 is SGHTA and CDR2 FQGNSA. The V end lost 7 bases, the J end lost 3 bases, and 13 bases lay between the germline ends. This CDR3 has 14 amino acids. Here the CDR3 DNA reads TGTGCCAGCACCACAGTGGGAATCTACAATGAGCAGTTCTTC. It is translated as CASTTVGIYNEQFF.

The V and J genes are TRBV7-6 and TRBJ2-3; TRBD2 matches 10 bases. The CDR3 runs to 18 residues. CDR1 is SGHVS, CDR2 FNYEAQ, per germline. V lost 5 bases to trimming and J lost 2 bases; unmatched junction nucleotides: 13. The DNA for the CDR3 is TGTGCCAGCAGCCACGGGATTAGCGGGGGGACCCTCACAGATACGCAGTATTTT. Protein: CASSHGISGGTLTDTQYF.

The V gene is TRBV5-1, the J gene TRBJ1-2, with no clear D. The CDR3 consists of 10 residues. From germline, CDR1 is SGHRS and CDR2 YFSETQ. Trimming shortened V by 6 bases and J by 0 bases, and 0 bases separated the two germline ends. The CDR3 protein is CASTNYGYTF. CDR3 sequence (DNA): TGCGCCAGCACTAACTATGGCTACACCTTC.

The genes are TRBV7-2 and TRBJ2-1, with 7 bases matching TRBD1. Trimming at V came to 2 bases and at J to 5 bases, leaving 9 bases not matched to a gene. Germline CDR1 is SGHTA and CDR2 is FQGNSA. The CDR3 length is 16 residues. CDR3 sequence: CASSLSFGQENNEQFF. The CDR3 bases are TGTGCCAGCAGCTTAAGCTTCGGACAGGAAAACAATGAGCAGTTCTTC.

J is TRBJ1-2 and V is TRBV5-1; D remains ambiguous. The germline V gene encodes CDR1 SGHRS and CDR2 YFSETQ. The V gene lost 4 bases and the J gene lost 3 bases, with 10 bases spanning the gap. CDR3 length: 13 residues. The DNA for the CDR3 is TGCGCCAGCAGCATTGACACTTACTATGGCTACACCTTC. It specifies CASSIDTYYGYTF.

This chain uses TRBV27 with TRBJ2-1; unclear D gene. Per the germline V gene, CDR1 is MNHEY and CDR2 is SMNVEV (reference sequence). This CDR3 has 14 residues. V was clipped by 3 bases and J by 3 bases, with 9 bases between them. The CDR3 nucleotides are TGTGCCAGCAGTTTCGGACGAGGCTACAATGAGCAGTTCTTC. Translation: CASSFGRGYNEQFF.

This clonotype was seen once. V gene TRBV28 combines with J gene TRBJ2-4; 7 nucleotides line up with TRBD2. The J call may not be correct, given that the DNA end is closer to TRBJ2-5. Germline assignment: CDR1 MDHEN and CDR2 SYDVKM. The CDR3 has 16 amino acids. The CDR3 region has the DNA TGTGCCAGCAGTTATACATCCCGGGACTACAGAGAGACCCAGTACTTC. This translates into CASSYTSRDYRETQYF.

The rearrangement joins TRBV4-1 to TRBJ1-5; D not certain. The germline CDR1 and CDR2 sequences are MGHRA and YSYEKL. This CDR3 has 15 residues. The germline V and J ends were trimmed by 3 bases and 0 bases, with 9 bases remaining between them. CDR3 amino acids: CASSHRFISNQPQHF. CDR3 coding DNA: TGCGCCAGCAGCCACAGGTTTATTAGCAATCAGCCCCAGCATTTT.